In its sample, the clone carrying this T cell receptor beta chain was seen once. Its antigen is unidentified. Profiled with immunoSEQ multiplex PCR; TCRdb holds only in-frame clones, not every one. The table has 40,000 to 60,000 clones, around 89% seen once; the top ten hold over 3.5%. The sample comes from a study of neoadjuvant nivolumab and ipilimumab in lung cancer. Whole-study findings and limits: A small number of samples were TCR sequenced. Only two of four nivolumab-treated tumors gained richness and clonality by surgery. Pathologic regression was not significantly tied to TCR clonality.

The material was blood, obtained before neoadjuvant nivolumab, alone or with ipilimumab. The TCR originated in an adult with non-small cell lung cancer. Some clones in this sample may be carry-over from other donors' samples.

This CDR3 reads CASSLAGGRTGYTF. CDR3 nucleotides: TGTGCCAGCAGCTTAGCCGGCGGCCGGACTGGCTACACCTTC. The chain combines TRBV7-2 with TRBJ1-2; D unresolved. CDR1 and CDR2 (germline): SGHTA, FQGNSA. Between the trimmed V and J ends, which lost 0 bases and 7 bases, there was a span of 12 bases. The CDR3 runs 14 residues.